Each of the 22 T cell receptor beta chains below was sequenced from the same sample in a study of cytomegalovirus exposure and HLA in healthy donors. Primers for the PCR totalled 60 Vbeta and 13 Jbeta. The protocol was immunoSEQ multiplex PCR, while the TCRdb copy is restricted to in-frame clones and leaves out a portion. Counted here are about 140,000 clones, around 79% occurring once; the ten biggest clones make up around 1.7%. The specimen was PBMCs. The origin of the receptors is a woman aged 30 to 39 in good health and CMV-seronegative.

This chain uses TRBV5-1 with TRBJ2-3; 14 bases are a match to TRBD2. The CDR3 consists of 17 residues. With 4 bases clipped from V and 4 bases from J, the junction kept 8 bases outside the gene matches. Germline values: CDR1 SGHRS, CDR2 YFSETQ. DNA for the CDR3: TGCGCCAGCAGCCTCAGCCGACTAGCGGGGGGGTCAGATACGCAGTATTTT. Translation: CASSLSRLAGGSDTQYF.

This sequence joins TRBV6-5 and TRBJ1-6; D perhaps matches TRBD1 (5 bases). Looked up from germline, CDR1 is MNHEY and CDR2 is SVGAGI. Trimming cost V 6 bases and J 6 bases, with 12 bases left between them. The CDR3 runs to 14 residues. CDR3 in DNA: TGTGCCAGCAGCAAGACAGCCCCTAATTCACCCCTCCACTTT. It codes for CASSKTAPNSPLHF.

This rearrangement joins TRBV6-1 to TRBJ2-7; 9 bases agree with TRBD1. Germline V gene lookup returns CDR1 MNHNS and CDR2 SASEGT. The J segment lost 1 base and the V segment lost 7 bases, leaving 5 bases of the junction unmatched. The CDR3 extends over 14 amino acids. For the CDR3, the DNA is TGTGCCAGCAATATACAGGGGGCATCCTACGAGCAGTACTTC. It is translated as CASNIQGASYEQYF.

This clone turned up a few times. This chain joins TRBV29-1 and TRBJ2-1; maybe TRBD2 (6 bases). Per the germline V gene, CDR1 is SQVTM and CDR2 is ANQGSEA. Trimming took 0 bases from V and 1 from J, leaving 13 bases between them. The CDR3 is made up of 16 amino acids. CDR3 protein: CSVEEGLVKSYNEQFF. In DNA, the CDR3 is TGCAGCGTTGAAGAGGGACTGGTAAAGTCCTACAATGAGCAGTTCTTC.

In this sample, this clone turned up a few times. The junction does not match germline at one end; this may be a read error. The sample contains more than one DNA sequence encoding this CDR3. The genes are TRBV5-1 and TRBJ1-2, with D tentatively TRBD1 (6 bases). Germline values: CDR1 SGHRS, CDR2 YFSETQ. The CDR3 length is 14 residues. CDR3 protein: CASSHLGQSYGYTF. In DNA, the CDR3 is TGTGCCAGCAGCCACCTGGGACAAAGCTATGGCTACACCTTC.

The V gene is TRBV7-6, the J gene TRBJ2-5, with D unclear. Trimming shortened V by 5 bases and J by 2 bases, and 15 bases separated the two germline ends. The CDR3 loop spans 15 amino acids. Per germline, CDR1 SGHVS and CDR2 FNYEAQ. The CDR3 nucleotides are TGTGCCAGCAGCCCCGGTCTCCGCGCACAAGAGACCCAGTACTTC. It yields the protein CASSPGLRAQETQYF.

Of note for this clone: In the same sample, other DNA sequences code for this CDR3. CDR3 coding DNA: TGCAGTGCTAGAGTAGGAGATGGCTACACCTTC. It specifies CSARVGDGYTF. The rearrangement uses TRBV20-1 and TRBJ1-2; no reliable D call. The CDR3 contains 11 residues. Per germline, CDR1 DFQATT and CDR2 SNEGSKA (reference sequence). The V end was cut by 1 base, the J end by 6 bases, with 6 bases between.

CDR3 loop: CASRTGSTNEKLFF. The CDR3 region has the DNA TGTGCCAGCAGGACAGGGTCCACTAATGAAAAACTGTTTTTT. This rearrangement joins TRBV2 to TRBJ1-4, with TRBD1 identical over 7 bases. J gave up 2 bases and V 6 bases, and 3 bases lay outside the gene matches. The CDR3 has 14 residues. Germline CDR1 SNHLY, CDR2 FYNNEI.

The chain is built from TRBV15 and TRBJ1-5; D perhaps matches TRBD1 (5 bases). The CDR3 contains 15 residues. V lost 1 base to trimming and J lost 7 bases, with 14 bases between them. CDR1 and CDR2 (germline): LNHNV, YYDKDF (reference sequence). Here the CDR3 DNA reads TGTGCCACCAGCAGAGGTGGAGGGGTCCAACAGCCCCAGCATTTT. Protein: CATSRGGGVQQPQHF.

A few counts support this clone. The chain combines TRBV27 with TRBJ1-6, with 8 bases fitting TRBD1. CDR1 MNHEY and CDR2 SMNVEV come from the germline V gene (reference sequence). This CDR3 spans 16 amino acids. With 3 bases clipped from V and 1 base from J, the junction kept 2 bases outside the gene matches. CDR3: CASSLTGVSYNSPLHF. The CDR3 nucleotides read TGTGCCAGCAGTTTGACAGGGGTGTCCTATAATTCACCCCTCCACTTT.

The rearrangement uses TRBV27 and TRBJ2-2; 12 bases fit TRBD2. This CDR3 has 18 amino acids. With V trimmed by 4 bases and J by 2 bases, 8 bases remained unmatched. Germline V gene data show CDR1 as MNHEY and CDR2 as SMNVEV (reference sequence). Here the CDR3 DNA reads TGTGCCAGCAGTTCTGTACTAGCGGGGGGTTTAAACACCGGGGAGCTGTTTTTT. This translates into CASSSVLAGGLNTGELFF.

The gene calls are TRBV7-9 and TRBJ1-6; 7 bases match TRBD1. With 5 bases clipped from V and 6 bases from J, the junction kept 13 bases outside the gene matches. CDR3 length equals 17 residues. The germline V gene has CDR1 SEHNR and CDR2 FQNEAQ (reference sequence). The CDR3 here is CASSPTTTGNPNSPLHF. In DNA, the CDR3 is TGTGCCAGCAGCCCTACGACGACAGGGAATCCTAATTCACCCCTCCACTTT.

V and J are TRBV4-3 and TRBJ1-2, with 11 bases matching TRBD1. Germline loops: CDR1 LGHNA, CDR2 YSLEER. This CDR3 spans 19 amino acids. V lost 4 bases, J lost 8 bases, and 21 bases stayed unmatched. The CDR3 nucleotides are TGCGCCAGCAGCCTACACCTGCCCGGGTCGGACAGGGGGCAGAGGGGCTACACCTTC. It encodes CASSLHLPGSDRGQRGYTF.

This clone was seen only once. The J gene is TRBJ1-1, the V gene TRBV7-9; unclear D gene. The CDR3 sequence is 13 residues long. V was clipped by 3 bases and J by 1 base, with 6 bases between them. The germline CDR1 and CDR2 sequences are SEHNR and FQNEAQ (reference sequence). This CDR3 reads CASSFTGNTEAFF. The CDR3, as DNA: TGTGCCAGCAGCTTTACGGGGAACACTGAAGCTTTCTTT.

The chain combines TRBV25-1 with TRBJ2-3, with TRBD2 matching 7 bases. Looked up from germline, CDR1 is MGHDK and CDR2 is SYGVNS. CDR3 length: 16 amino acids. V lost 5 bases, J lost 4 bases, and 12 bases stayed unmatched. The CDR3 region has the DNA TGTGCCAGCAGTCCACGGGGTGGGGGGGAGGCAGATACGCAGTATTTT. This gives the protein CASSPRGGGEADTQYF.

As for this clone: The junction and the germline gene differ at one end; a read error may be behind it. This CDR3 reads CASSVSRVQETQYF. CDR3 DNA: TGTGCCAGCAGTGTATCCAGGGTCCAGGAGACCCAGTACTTC. The rearrangement joins TRBV27 to TRBJ2-5, with D tentatively TRBD1 (5 bases). This CDR3 has 14 residues. From germline, CDR1 is MNHEY and CDR2 SMNVEV (reference sequence).

The CDR3 bases are TGTGCCAGCAGCCCGTCAGCGGGGGGGCCAGGAGGAGCCAAAAACATTCAGTACTTC. Translating gives CASSPSAGGPGGAKNIQYF. The V gene is TRBV9, the J gene TRBJ2-4; 10 bases agree with TRBD2. Germline CDR1 is SGDLS and CDR2 is YYNGEE. CDR3 length equals 19 residues. Trimming cost V 4 bases and J 0 bases; bases outside gene matches: 13.

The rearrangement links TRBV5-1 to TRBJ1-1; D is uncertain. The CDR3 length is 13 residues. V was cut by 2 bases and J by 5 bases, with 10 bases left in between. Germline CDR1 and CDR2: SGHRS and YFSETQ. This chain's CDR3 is CASSFWGGTEAFF. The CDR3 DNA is TGCGCCAGCAGCTTCTGGGGAGGGACTGAAGCTTTCTTT.

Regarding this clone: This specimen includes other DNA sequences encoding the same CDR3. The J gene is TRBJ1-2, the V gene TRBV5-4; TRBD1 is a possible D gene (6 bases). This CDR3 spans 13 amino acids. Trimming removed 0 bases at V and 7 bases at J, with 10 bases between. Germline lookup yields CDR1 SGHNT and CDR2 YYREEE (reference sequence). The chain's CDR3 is CASSLAGVGGYTF. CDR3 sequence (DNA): TGTGCCAGCAGCTTGGCAGGGGTTGGTGGCTACACCTTC.

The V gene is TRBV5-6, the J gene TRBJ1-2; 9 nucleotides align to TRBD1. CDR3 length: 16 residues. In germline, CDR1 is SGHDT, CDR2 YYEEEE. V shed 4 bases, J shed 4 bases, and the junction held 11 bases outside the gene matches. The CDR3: CASSRRPGTGIYGYTF. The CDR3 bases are TGTGCCAGCAGCCGTCGACCCGGGACAGGGATCTATGGCTACACCTTC.

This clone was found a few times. CDR3 loop: CATPRLAGEPYNEQFF. DNA for the CDR3: TGTGCCACCCCTAGGCTAGCGGGGGAGCCCTACAATGAGCAGTTCTTC. The chain couples TRBV15 to TRBJ2-1; TRBD2 matches at 10 bases. CDR1 is LNHNV, CDR2 YYDKDF, per germline (reference sequence). V dropped 8 bases and J dropped 2; count of bases not matched to a gene: 9. CDR3 length: 16 amino acids.

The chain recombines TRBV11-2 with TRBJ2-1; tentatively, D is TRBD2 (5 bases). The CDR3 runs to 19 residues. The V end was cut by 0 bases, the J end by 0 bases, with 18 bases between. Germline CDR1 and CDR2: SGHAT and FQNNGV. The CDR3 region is CASSLDSRSGRSSYNEQFF. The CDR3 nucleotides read TGTGCCAGCAGCTTAGATAGTAGGTCGGGGAGAAGCTCCTACAATGAGCAGTTCTTC.